Presented here are 21 T cell receptor beta chains from one specimen sequenced in a study of T-cell memory formation after mild COVID-19. TCRdb redid the calling of the 5' RACE reads with MiXCR, one entry per CDR3 protein. This repertoire shows some 600,000 distinct CDR3 sequences, roughly a sixth found once; its top ten account for 8.1%. The sequenced material came from PBMCs or a T cell subset sorted from them (not recorded which). These receptors were obtained from an adult woman who had mild COVID-19 (a few samples of this study predate the infection). Cell type and time point are not known.

This clonotype was recorded a few times. The V and J genes are TRBV28 and TRBJ1-1, with D perhaps matching TRBD1 (6 bases). There are 11 residues in the CDR3. Germline CDR1 reads MDHEN; CDR2 reads SYDVKM. Trimming pared 8 bases from V and 9 bases from J, leaving 13 bases between. CDR3 in amino acids: CASERGTKAFF. The CDR3 DNA reads TGTGCCAGCGAAAGGGGGACAAAAGCTTTCTTT.

The chain has TRBV3-1 and TRBJ2-1; a possible D gene is TRBD1 (5 bases). V gave up 7 bases and J gave up 9 bases, with 16 bases separating them. Germline V gene sequence: CDR1 LGHDT, CDR2 YNNKEL (reference sequence). The CDR3 extends over 13 amino acids. CDR3 in DNA: TGTGCCAGCATTGCACAGGTCAATGGTGAGCAGTTCTTC. It codes for CASIAQVNGEQFF.

This clonotype appeared a few times. The rearrangement uses TRBV29-1 and TRBJ2-1, with D possibly being TRBD2 (5 bases). CDR1 and CDR2 from the germline V gene are SQVTM and ANQGSEA. The CDR3 totals 13 residues. V was shortened by 3 bases and J by 3 bases, with 9 bases between the two germline ends. The CDR3 here is CSVDGSDYNEQFF. CDR3 nucleotides: TGCAGCGTTGACGGTAGCGACTACAATGAGCAGTTCTTC.

The V gene is TRBV5-1, the J gene TRBJ2-7; weak D call: TRBD2 (5 bases). The CDR3 has 14 residues. CDR1 and CDR2 (germline): SGHRS, YFSETQ. With 2 bases removed from V and 4 bases from J, the gap between germline ends came to 13 bases. CDR3 residues: CASSFGSPGYEQYF. CDR3 nucleotides: TGCGCCAGCAGCTTCGGTTCCCCGGGGTACGAGCAGTACTTC.

The sample holds many counts of this clonotype. This chain links TRBV7-2 with TRBJ2-5; 9 bases match TRBD1. CDR1 and CDR2 from the germline V gene are SGHTA and FQGNSA. V dropped 1 base and J dropped 0; count of bases not matched to a gene: 0. The CDR3 length is 15 residues. This CDR3 is CASSLGDRDQETQYF. DNA of the CDR3: TGTGCCAGCAGCTTAGGGGACAGGGACCAAGAGACCCAGTACTTC. Filled out from reference TRBV7-2 and TRBJ2-5, the complete variable domain reads GAGVSQSPSNKVTEKGKDVELRCDPISGHTALYWYRQSLGQGLEFLIYFQGNSAPDKSGLPSDRFSAERTGGSVSTLTIQRTQQEDSAVYLCASSLGDRDQETQYFGPGTRLLVL.

The rearrangement joins TRBV2 to TRBJ2-5; unclear D gene. Trimming pared 3 bases from V and 3 bases from J, leaving 8 bases between. This CDR3 contains 13 residues. Looked up from germline, CDR1 is SNHLY and CDR2 is FYNNEI. CDR3 loop: CASSDGREETQYF. As DNA, the CDR3 is TGTGCCAGCAGTGACGGCAGAGAAGAGACCCAGTACTTC. The full variable domain, in which reference TRBV2 and TRBJ2-5 provide the parts outside the CDR3, is EPEVTQTPSHQVTQMGQEVILRCVPISNHLYFYWYRQILGQKVEFLVSFYNNEISEKSEIFDDQFSVERPDGSNFTLKIRSTKLEDSAMYFCASSDGREETQYFGPGTRLLVL.

This sequence joins TRBV12-3 or TRBV12-4 and TRBJ1-3; no reliable D call. This CDR3 is built from 13 residues. V shed 11 bases and J shed 2 bases, with 13 bases lying between them. The CDR3 spells CAAAVGPGNTIYF. CDR3 DNA sequence: TGTGCCGCAGCGGTCGGACCTGGAAACACCATATATTTT.

V usage is TRBV20-1 and J usage is TRBJ1-1, with 11 bases identical to TRBD1. Germline V gene lookup returns CDR1 DFQATT and CDR2 SNEGSKA (reference sequence). CDR3 length equals 14 residues. Trimming cost V 2 bases and J 8 bases; bases outside gene matches: 7. The CDR3 DNA reads TGCAGTGCTAGATCCCGGACAGGGGGCTGGGAAGCTTTCTTT. Protein product: CSARSRTGGWEAFF.

The rearrangement uses TRBV7-2 and TRBJ2-1; 14 bases map to TRBD2. Germline V CDR1 and CDR2: SGHTA, FQGNSA. This CDR3 region has 16 residues. With 3 bases clipped from V and 8 bases from J, the junction kept 6 bases outside the gene matches. CDR3 DNA sequence: TGTGCCAGCAGCTTCGGACTAGCGGGGGGCCTTTATGAGCAGTTCTTC. Translated, it gives CASSFGLAGGLYEQFF.

This clonotype was counted ten times or more. The V and J genes are TRBV29-1 and TRBJ1-5; maybe TRBD1 (6 bases). CDR3 size: 13 residues. Trimming pared 5 bases from V and 4 bases from J, leaving 12 bases between. Germline values: CDR1 SQVTM, CDR2 ANQGSEA. CDR3 coding DNA: TGCAGCGTTCGGGACAACATAAATCAGCCCCAGCATTTT. This translates into CSVRDNINQPQHF.

V gene TRBV18 combines with J gene TRBJ2-7; TRBD1 is a possible D gene (5 bases). Germline CDR1 reads KGHSH; CDR2 reads LQKENI. Trimming took off 4 bases at V and 0 bases at J, with 13 bases between the two ends. The CDR3 is 15 amino acids. CDR3 in DNA: TGTGCCAGCTCACACAGGCAAGGCCTCTCCTACGAGCAGTACTTC. Translation gives CASSHRQGLSYEQYF.

This clonotype was seen at least ten times. This chain links TRBV7-2 with TRBJ2-7; 7 bases are shared with TRBD2. Trimming took 2 bases from V and 6 from J; bases not matched to a gene: 1. Germline V CDR1 and CDR2: SGHTA, FQGNSA. The CDR3 totals 12 residues. CDR3 sequence: CASSLPGGEQYF. CDR3 DNA: TGTGCCAGCAGCTTACCGGGGGGCGAGCAGTACTTC.

CDR3 bases: TGCGCCAGCAGCTTGGAGGCGACGGGGGAAAAACTGTTTTTT. Its protein is CASSLEATGEKLFF. The J gene is TRBJ1-4, the V gene TRBV5-1; no clear D gene. V gave up 0 bases and J gave up 8 bases, with 11 bases separating them. From germline, CDR1 is SGHRS and CDR2 YFSETQ. The CDR3 contains 14 residues.

The chain recombines TRBV5-4 with TRBJ2-6; D may be TRBD1 (5 bases). Deletions cut 4 bases from V and 3 bases from J, with 17 bases between. The germline CDR1 and CDR2 sequences are SGHNT and YYREEE (reference sequence). The CDR3 covers 17 residues. The CDR3 DNA sequence: TGTGCCAGCAGCCCAGCCGCAGGGTCTGGTGGGGCCAACGTCCTGACTTTC. It translates to CASSPAAGSGGANVLTF.

The gene calls are TRBV3-1 and TRBJ2-1; no clear D gene. Trimming left V 4 bases short and J 6 bases short, with 10 bases between. CDR1 is LGHDT, CDR2 YNNKEL, per germline (reference sequence). The CDR3 is 13 residues long. The CDR3: CASSLRHPNEQFF. The CDR3 nucleotides are TGTGCCAGCAGCCTTCGTCACCCCAATGAGCAGTTCTTC.

The CDR3 spells CASSVGTFQRDTQYF. CDR3 coding DNA: TGTGCCAGCAGCGTAGGAACATTCCAGAGGGATACGCAGTATTTT. This chain links TRBV9 with TRBJ2-3; D is undetermined. Germline V gene data show CDR1 as SGDLS and CDR2 as YYNGEE. The CDR3 totals 15 residues. The V end was cut by 0 bases, the J end by 6 bases, with 14 bases between.

This rearrangement joins TRBV7-6 to TRBJ1-5, with D hard to call. Trimming stripped 5 bases from V and 4 bases from J, with 9 bases between. The CDR3 runs to 13 residues. Germline CDR1 is SGHVS and CDR2 is FNYEAQ. The CDR3: CASSIRGNQPQHF. DNA of the CDR3: TGTGCCAGCAGCATCCGAGGGAATCAGCCCCAGCATTTT.

The genes are TRBV29-1 and TRBJ2-7; no clear D. This CDR3 has 15 amino acids. The germline V and J ends were trimmed by 1 base and 5 bases, with 18 bases remaining between them. Germline V gene sequence: CDR1 SQVTM, CDR2 ANQGSEA. The CDR3, as DNA: TGCAGCGTTGAAGTCGTAGGGTCGCTTAGCCACGAGCAGTACTTC. Translation: CSVEVVGSLSHEQYF.

This clonotype was counted between two and nine times. This chain uses TRBV5-1 with TRBJ1-1, with D possibly matching TRBD1 (5 bases). Germline V lookup: CDR1 SGHRS, CDR2 YFSETQ. V shed 5 bases and J shed 3 bases, with 17 bases lying between them. This CDR3 is built from 15 residues. This chain's CDR3 is CASRQGDGADTEAFF. The CDR3 nucleotides read TGCGCCAGCAGACAAGGCGACGGGGCGGACACTGAAGCTTTCTTT.

The genes are TRBV2 and TRBJ2-7; D could derive from TRBD1 or TRBD2 (5 bases each). The germline V gene has CDR1 SNHLY and CDR2 FYNNEI. The CDR3 extends over 14 amino acids. The germline V and J ends were trimmed by 9 bases and 3 bases, with 18 bases remaining between them. CDR3 loop: CASFPRDGHYEQYF. The CDR3 DNA is TGTGCCAGTTTCCCCCGGGACGGACACTACGAGCAGTACTTC.

This clonotype showed up just a few times. The V gene is TRBV6-5, the J gene TRBJ2-7; the D is unclear. Trimming left V 4 bases short and J 6 bases short, with 7 bases between. CDR1 is MNHEY, CDR2 SVGAGI, per germline. This CDR3 comprises 11 residues. CDR3: CASSFGFEQYF. CDR3 sequence (DNA): TGTGCCAGCAGTTTTGGTTTCGAGCAGTACTTC.